This T cell receptor beta chain was obtained from a study of Graves' ophthalmopathy and Graves' hyperthyroidism. General observations from the study: Built on 13 signatures, a model told ophthalmopathy apart from stable hyperthyroidism with 85% to 90% sensitivity and approximately 80% specificity. Ophthalmopathy progression was predicted with 70.59% sensitivity and about 72% specificity.

With V trimmed by 2 bases and J by 4 bases, 12 bases remained unmatched. Germline V gene lookup returns CDR1 SGHRS and CDR2 YFSETQ. The CDR3 loop spans 17 amino acids. Amplification of the TCR beta CDR3 regions used RNA transcripts (as template). HTBI-primed RT-PCR formed the first round, and a multiplex PCR formed the second. MiXCR, run by TCRdb on the multiplex PCR reads, gives a single entry per CDR3 protein. This table has 350,000 or so distinct CDR3 sequences, 17% appearing once. In its sample, this clonotype was seen many times. Its matching antigen is unknown. The sequenced sample consisted of peripheral blood. The rearrangement uses TRBV5-1 and TRBJ2-5; the match to TRBD2 covers 9 bases. The receptor's source is an adult man with Graves' ophthalmopathy. The CDR3 loop is CASSLPPLTSGRETQYF. The CDR3 nucleotides are TGCGCCAGCAGCTTACCCCCTCTTACTAGCGGGCGAGAGACCCAGTACTTC.